Each of the 27 T cell receptor beta chains below was sequenced from the same sample in a study of graft-versus-host responses after intestinal transplantation. Intraepithelial and lamina propria lymphocytes were isolated from graft specimens. Method: immunoSEQ multiplex PCR; TCRdb's copy keeps in-frame clones and lacks some. The sample contains about 5,700 clones, 69% of which appear only once. This specimen was ileum tissue, taken approximately 310 days after intestinal transplant. The receptor set was obtained from a human patient who received an intestinal transplant, so some T cells may come from the graft donor.

This clone was counted between two and nine times. CDR3: CASSFATDTQYF. For the CDR3, the DNA is TGTGCCAGCAGTTTCGCTACAGATACGCAGTATTTT. The chain uses TRBV28 and TRBJ2-3; D uncertain. V lost 3 bases to trimming and J lost 3 bases, with 4 bases between them. This CDR3 has 12 residues. CDR1 and CDR2 from the germline V gene are MDHEN and SYDVKM. Supplemented by reference TRBV28 and TRBJ2-3, the full variable domain reads DVKVTQSSRYLVKRTGEKVFLECVQDMDHENMFWYRQDPGLGLRLIYFSYDVKMKEKGDIPEGYSVSREKKERFSLILESASTNQTSMYLCASSFATDTQYFGPGTRLTVL.

This rearrangement joins TRBV11-1 to TRBJ2-5; tentative D call: TRBD1 (6 bases). Germline V gene lookup returns CDR1 SGHAT and CDR2 FQDESV (reference sequence). The length of the CDR3 is 17 residues. The ends were cut back, 3 bases at V and 3 bases at J, with 20 bases in the middle. The CDR3, as DNA: TGTGCCAGCAGCTTGGGCATCAGGGCAGGGGAAAAAGAGACCCAGTACTTC. Its protein is CASSLGIRAGEKETQYF.

This clone was counted a few times. The V and J genes are TRBV15 and TRBJ2-1; 10 positions match TRBD2. The CDR3 has 18 amino acids. Germline-derived CDR1 and CDR2 are LNHNV and YYDKDF (reference sequence). Losses at the gene ends were 0 bases for V and 12 bases for J; bases not matched to a gene: 17. The CDR3 here is CATSRDLLAGVTPKWQFF. In DNA, the CDR3 is TGTGCCACCAGCAGAGATCTCCTAGCGGGAGTAACTCCAAAATGGCAGTTCTTC. Based on the CDR3 plus reference TRBV15 and TRBJ2-1, the full variable domain is DAMVIQNPRYQVTQFGKPVTLSCSQTLNHNVMYWYQQKSSQAPKLLFHYYDKDFNNEADTPDNFQSRRPNTSFCFLDIRSPGLGDTAMYLCATSRDLLAGVTPKWQFFGPGTRLTVL.

The chain combines TRBV4-1 with TRBJ2-3, with 7 bases that match TRBD1. V shed 6 bases and J 2 bases; nucleotides not matched to a gene: 8. CDR1 is MGHRA, CDR2 YSYEKL, per germline. This CDR3 contains 15 residues. The CDR3 DNA reads TGCGCCAGCAGTCTTTTAGGGGGCTTCACAGATACGCAGTATTTT. This codes for CASSLLGGFTDTQYF.

This chain uses TRBV5-1 with TRBJ2-7; 11 bases line up with TRBD1. CDR3 length: 15 amino acids. Trimming at V came to 4 bases and at J to 4 bases, leaving 7 bases not matched to a gene. CDR1 is SGHRS, CDR2 YFSETQ, per germline. The CDR3 bases are TGCGCCAGCAGCCCTCGGACAGGGGGCGCGTACGAGCAGTACTTC. Translating it yields CASSPRTGGAYEQYF.

Only a few counts were recorded for this clone. CDR3 nucleotides: TGTGCCAGCTCACCAGGCGGGGGCCGGTGGCGGCCCCAGCATTTT. Translated: CASSPGGGRWRPQHF. This rearrangement joins TRBV18 to TRBJ1-5, with D perhaps TRBD1 (6 bases). V dropped 2 bases and J dropped 9 bases, with 17 bases sitting between them. Germline-derived CDR1 and CDR2 are KGHSH and LQKENI. The CDR3 spans 15 residues.

This chain connects TRBV6-5 to TRBJ2-7; D assignment may be TRBD1 or TRBD2 (6 bases each). Germline CDR1 is MNHEY and CDR2 is SVGAGI. V was cut by 5 bases and J by 0 bases, with 11 bases left in between. The CDR3 has 14 residues. The CDR3 protein is CASSEGGISYEQYF. The CDR3 DNA is TGTGCCAGCAGTGAAGGGGGGATCTCCTACGAGCAGTACTTC.

Only one count was recorded for this clone. V is TRBV5-4 and J is TRBJ1-2; TRBD1 might be the D (5 bases). Germline CDR1 is SGHNT and CDR2 is YYREEE (reference sequence). The ends were cut back, 1 base at V and 2 bases at J, with 9 bases in the middle. The CDR3 totals 14 residues. CDR3 coding DNA: TGTGCCAGCAGCTTGATGGGGGGAAACTATGGCTACACCTTC. This translates into CASSLMGGNYGYTF.

The genes are TRBV5-1 and TRBJ2-2; D might be TRBD1 (6 bases). The V gene lost 2 bases and the J gene lost 1 base, with 12 bases spanning the gap. The CDR3 is 16 amino acids. From germline, CDR1 is SGHRS and CDR2 YFSETQ. CDR3: CASSFLAGVNTGELFF. CDR3 bases: TGCGCCAGCAGCTTTTTGGCAGGGGTGAACACCGGGGAGCTGTTTTTT.

The rearrangement links TRBV5-6 to TRBJ1-1; D might be TRBD1 (5 bases). Between the trimmed V and J ends, which lost 4 bases and 10 bases, there was a span of 14 bases. The CDR3 is made up of 12 amino acids. From germline, CDR1 is SGHDT and CDR2 YYEEEE. In nucleotides, the CDR3 is TGTGCCAGCAGCCCCGGAGGGGTGAGAGCTTTCTTT. Translated: CASSPGGVRAFF.

J is TRBJ1-6 and V is TRBV28; 11 positions match TRBD1. Germline V gene data show CDR1 as MDHEN and CDR2 as SYDVKM. J gave up 9 bases and V 6 bases, and 4 bases lay outside the gene matches. The CDR3 is 14 amino acids. CDR3 in DNA: TGTGCCAGCAGGCCCGGGACAGGGGGTTCACCCCTCCACTTT. It specifies CASRPGTGGSPLHF.

In this sample, this clone turned up a few times. This chain uses TRBV28 with TRBJ1-2; 8 nucleotides match TRBD1. Germline CDR1 and CDR2: MDHEN and SYDVKM. Trimming at V came to 4 bases and at J to 7 bases, leaving 8 bases not matched to a gene. This CDR3 is built from 14 residues. CDR3 loop: CASSSRTGWSGYTF. The CDR3 DNA reads TGTGCCAGCAGTTCACGGACAGGGTGGAGTGGCTACACCTTC.

This sequence joins TRBV18 and TRBJ1-4; 10 nucleotides agree with TRBD1. The CDR3 spans 14 residues. The germline CDR1 and CDR2 sequences are KGHSH and LQKENI. The J segment lost 7 bases and the V segment lost 5 bases, leaving 4 bases of the junction unmatched. CDR3 sequence: CASSTDRGAEKLFF. In nucleotides, the CDR3 is TGTGCCAGCTCAACGGACAGGGGGGCTGAAAAACTGTTTTTT.

This clone is medium-sized in the sample. The chain is built from TRBV7-2 and TRBJ1-2; D remains ambiguous. The CDR3 is 13 amino acids. V was trimmed by 5 bases and J by 6 bases, leaving 13 bases between them. Germline V gives CDR1 SGHTA, CDR2 FQGNSA. CDR3 coding DNA: TGTGCCAGCAGCCCCCCAAGCGGAAATGGCTACACCTTC. As protein: CASSPPSGNGYTF.

The chain uses TRBV27 and TRBJ2-2; 7 nucleotides align to TRBD1. V gave up 4 bases and J gave up 8 bases; unmatched junction bases: 4. The CDR3 contains 13 residues. In germline, CDR1 is MNHEY, CDR2 SMNVEV (reference sequence). The CDR3 region is CASSYRGLGELFF. In DNA form, the CDR3 reads TGTGCCAGCAGTTACAGGGGTCTTGGGGAGCTGTTTTTT.

The V and J genes are TRBV6-5 and TRBJ2-7; perhaps TRBD1 as D (5 bases). This CDR3 contains 16 residues. V dropped 1 base and J dropped 0 bases, with 13 bases sitting between them. Germline CDR1 is MNHEY and CDR2 is SVGAGI. CDR3 DNA sequence: TGTGCCAGCAGTTACTGGGCGTTGGGGCGCTCCTACGAGCAGTACTTC. This gives the protein CASSYWALGRSYEQYF.

This clone was seen only a few times. V gene TRBV13 combines with J gene TRBJ1-2; 8 bases align to TRBD1. After removal of 0 bases from V and 1 base from J, the junction contained 10 bases not matched to a gene. The CDR3 spans 18 residues. Germline assignment: CDR1 PRHDT and CDR2 FYEKMQ (reference sequence). This chain's CDR3 is CASSLGGQVLPLNYGYTF. In DNA, the CDR3 is TGTGCCAGCAGCTTAGGGGGACAGGTACTACCGCTTAACTATGGCTACACCTTC.

The chain has TRBV9 and TRBJ2-7; 14 bases fit TRBD2. This CDR3 is built from 15 residues. The germline V gene encodes CDR1 SGDLS and CDR2 YYNGEE. The ends lost 3 bases at V and 6 bases at J; junction bases unmatched: 5. This chain's CDR3 is CASSDGLAGGGEQYF. The CDR3 region has the DNA TGTGCCAGCAGCGACGGACTAGCGGGAGGCGGCGAGCAGTACTTC.

Here the CDR3 DNA reads TGTGCCAGTAGCGAGGGGGGTCGTGAGACCCAGTACTTC. This encodes CASSEGGRETQYF. J is TRBJ2-5 and V is TRBV19; possibly TRBD1 or TRBD2 for D (6 bases each). This CDR3 contains 13 residues. Germline V gives CDR1 LNHDA, CDR2 SQIVND (reference sequence). Trimming shortened V by 6 bases and J by 5 bases, and 13 bases separated the two germline ends.

The gene calls are TRBV7-9 and TRBJ2-1; 13 bases line up with TRBD2. CDR1 SEHNR and CDR2 FQNEAQ come from the germline V gene (reference sequence). The junction had 4 bases not matched to a gene; V was cut back by 4 bases and J by 7 bases. The CDR3 loop spans 15 amino acids. This chain's CDR3 is CASSSTGLAGNEQFF. CDR3 in DNA: TGTGCCAGCAGCTCGACGGGACTAGCGGGGAATGAGCAGTTCTTC.

The rearrangement links TRBV5-1 to TRBJ2-3; D possibly corresponds to TRBD2 (6 bases). The CDR3 totals 19 residues. V was pared by 5 bases and J by 2 bases, with 27 bases between. CDR1 and CDR2 (germline): SGHRS, YFSETQ. DNA for the CDR3: TGCGCCAGCAGTAGAGAACTAGGAGGAGGGCCACCCTCCACAGATACGCAGTATTTT. Its translation: CASSRELGGGPPSTDTQYF.

V gene TRBV28 combines with J gene TRBJ1-4; 9 bases are a match to TRBD1. Germline CDR1 is MDHEN and CDR2 is SYDVKM. The CDR3 loop spans 15 amino acids. After removal of 5 bases from V and 7 bases from J, the junction contained 8 bases not matched to a gene. CDR3 bases: TGTGCCAGCAGTCGGTCCGGGACAGGGATTGAAAAACTGTTTTTT. Its protein is CASSRSGTGIEKLFF.

The chain combines TRBV11-2 with TRBJ2-3; 11 bases are a match to TRBD2. The junction had 6 bases not matched to a gene; V was cut back by 3 bases and J by 4 bases. In germline, CDR1 is SGHAT, CDR2 FQNNGV. The CDR3 extends over 16 amino acids. CDR3 region: CASSFGLAGGSDTQYF. The DNA of the CDR3 is TGTGCCAGCAGCTTCGGGCTAGCGGGAGGCTCAGATACGCAGTATTTT.

CDR3 sequence (DNA): TGCGCCAGCAGCTTGGACATGGCTAACTATGGCTACACCTTC. This sequence encodes CASSLDMANYGYTF. The V and J genes are TRBV5-1 and TRBJ1-2; no definite D call. V was shortened by 0 bases and J by 0 bases, with 6 bases between the two germline ends. Per the germline V gene, CDR1 is SGHRS and CDR2 is YFSETQ. The CDR3 sequence is 14 residues long.

V usage is TRBV14 and J usage is TRBJ1-6; no definite D call. Germline lookup yields CDR1 SGHDN and CDR2 FVKESK. V lost 1 base to trimming and J lost 7 bases, with 8 bases between them. This CDR3 contains 14 residues. CDR3 region: CASSQVPGNSPLHF. CDR3 DNA: TGTGCCAGCAGCCAAGTGCCGGGGAATTCACCCCTCCACTTT.

Relative to its sample, this clone is medium-sized (0.01 to 0.1%). The V and J genes are TRBV4-3 and TRBJ2-7, with D tentatively TRBD1 (6 bases). This CDR3 is 16 amino acids long. The ends were cut back, 3 bases at V and 6 bases at J, with 21 bases in the middle. Germline assignment: CDR1 LGHNA and CDR2 YSLEER. The CDR3 DNA follows: TGCGCCAGCAGCCAGGATTCTCAGGGGAGCCGGAGCGAGCAGTACTTC. Its protein product is CASSQDSQGSRSEQYF.

J is TRBJ2-5 and V is TRBV19, with unresolved D. The ends were cut back, 1 base at V and 1 base at J, with 10 bases in the middle. The CDR3 contains 15 residues. From germline, CDR1 is LNHDA and CDR2 SQIVND (reference sequence). The chain's CDR3 is CASSIGGLTQETQYF. CDR3 bases: TGTGCCAGTAGTATAGGGGGTCTAACCCAAGAGACCCAGTACTTC.